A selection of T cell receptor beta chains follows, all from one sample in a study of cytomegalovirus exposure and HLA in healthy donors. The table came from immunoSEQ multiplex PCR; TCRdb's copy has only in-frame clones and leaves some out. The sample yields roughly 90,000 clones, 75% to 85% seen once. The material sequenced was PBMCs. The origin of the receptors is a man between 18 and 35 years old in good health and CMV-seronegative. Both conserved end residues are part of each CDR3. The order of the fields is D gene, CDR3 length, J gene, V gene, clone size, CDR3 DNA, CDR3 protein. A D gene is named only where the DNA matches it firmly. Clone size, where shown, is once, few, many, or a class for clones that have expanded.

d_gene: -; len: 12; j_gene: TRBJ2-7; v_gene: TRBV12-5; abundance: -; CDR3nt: TGTGCTAGTGGCTGGGAACGGGGCGAGCAGTACTTC; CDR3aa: CASGWERGEQYF
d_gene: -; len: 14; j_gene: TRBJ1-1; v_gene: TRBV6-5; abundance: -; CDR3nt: TGTGCCAGCAGTCCAGGGGTATGGAACACTGAAGCTTTCTTT; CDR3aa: CASSPGVWNTEAFF
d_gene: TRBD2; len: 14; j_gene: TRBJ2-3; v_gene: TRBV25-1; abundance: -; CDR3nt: TGTGCCAGCAGTATTAGCGGGGGTCAGGATACGCAGTATTTT; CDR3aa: CASSISGGQDTQYF
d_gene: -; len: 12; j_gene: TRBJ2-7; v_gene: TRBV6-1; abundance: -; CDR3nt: TGTGCCAGCAGTGAGAGTGGAGTCGAGCAGTACTTC; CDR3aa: CASSESGVEQYF
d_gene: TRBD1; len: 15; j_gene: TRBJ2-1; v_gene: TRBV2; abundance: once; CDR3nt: TGTGCCAGCAGTGCCGGGACAGGGGGATACAATGAGCAGTTCTTC; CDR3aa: CASSAGTGGYNEQFF
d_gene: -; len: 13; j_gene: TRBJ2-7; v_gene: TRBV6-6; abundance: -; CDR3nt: TGTGCCAGCAGTGCCCAGGGTTACTACGAGCAGTACTTC; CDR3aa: CASSAQGYYEQYF
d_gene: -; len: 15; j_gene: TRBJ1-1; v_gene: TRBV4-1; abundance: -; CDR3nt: TGCGCCAGCAGTCCCAAAGTGGGACAGAACACTGAAGCTTTCTTT; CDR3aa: CASSPKVGQNTEAFF
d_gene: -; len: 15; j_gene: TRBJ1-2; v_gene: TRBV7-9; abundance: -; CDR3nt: TGTGCCAGCAGCTATCGGACACAACTAAACTATGGCTACACCTTC; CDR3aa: CASSYRTQLNYGYTF
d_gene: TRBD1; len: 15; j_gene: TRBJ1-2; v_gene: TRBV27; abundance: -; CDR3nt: TGTGCCAGCAGTCATTGGACAGGGGGGAACTATGGCTACACCTTC; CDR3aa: CASSHWTGGNYGYTF
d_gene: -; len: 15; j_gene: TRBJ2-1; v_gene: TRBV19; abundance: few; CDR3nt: TGTGCCAGTAGTCGAGGAGGGGGCCTCTACAATGAGCAGTTCTTC; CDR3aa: CASSRGGGLYNEQFF
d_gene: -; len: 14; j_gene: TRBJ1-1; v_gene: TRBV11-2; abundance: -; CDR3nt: TGTGCCAGCAGCTTTGGGCCTGTGAACACTGAAGCTTTCTTT; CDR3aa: CASSFGPVNTEAFF
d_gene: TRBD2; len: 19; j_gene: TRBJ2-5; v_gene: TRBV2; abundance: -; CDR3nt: TGTGCCAGCAGTGAACGGTCGGGACTAGCGGGGGGGGCAAAAGAGACCCAGTACTTC; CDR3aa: CASSERSGLAGGAKETQYF
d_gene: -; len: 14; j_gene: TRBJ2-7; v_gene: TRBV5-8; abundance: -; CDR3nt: TGTGCCAGCAGCTTTTCAAGGAGCTCCTACGAGCAGTACTTC; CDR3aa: CASSFSRSSYEQYF
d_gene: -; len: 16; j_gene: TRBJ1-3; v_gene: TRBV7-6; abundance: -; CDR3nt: TGTGCCAGCAGCCGCAACCGACAGGATTCTGGAAACACCATATATTTT; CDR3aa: CASSRNRQDSGNTIYF
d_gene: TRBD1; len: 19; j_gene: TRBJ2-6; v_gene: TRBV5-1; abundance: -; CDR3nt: TGCGCCAGCAGCTTGGCCGAGGGGACAGGGAGCTCTGGGGCCAACGTCCTGACTTTC; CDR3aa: CASSLAEGTGSSGANVLTF
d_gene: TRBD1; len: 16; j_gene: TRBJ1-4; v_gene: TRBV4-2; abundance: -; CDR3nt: TGTGCCAGCAGCCAAGATCGAGGACAGGGTGATGAAAAACTGTTTTTT; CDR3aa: CASSQDRGQGDEKLFF
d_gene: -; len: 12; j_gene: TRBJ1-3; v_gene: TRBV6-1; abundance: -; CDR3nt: TGTTCGGCAGGGGCCTCTGGAAACACCATATATTTT; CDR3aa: CSAGASGNTIYF
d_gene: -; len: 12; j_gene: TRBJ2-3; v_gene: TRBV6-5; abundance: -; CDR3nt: TGTGCCAGCAGGCCGGGACAAGGTACGCAGTATTTT; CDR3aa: CASRPGQGTQYF
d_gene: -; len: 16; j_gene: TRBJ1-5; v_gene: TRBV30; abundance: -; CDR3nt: TGTGCCTGGAGTGTACCCAGGGGAGGGAGCAATCAGCCCCAGCATTTT; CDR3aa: CAWSVPRGGSNQPQHF
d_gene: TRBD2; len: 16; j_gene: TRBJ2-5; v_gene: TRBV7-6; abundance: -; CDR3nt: TGTGCCAGCAGCTTGGAGCTAGCGGGGAATGGAGAGACCCAGTACTTC; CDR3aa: CASSLELAGNGETQYF
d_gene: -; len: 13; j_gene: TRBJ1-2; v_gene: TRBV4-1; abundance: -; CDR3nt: TGCGCCAGCAGCCCCGGGCTACCGGGGGGCTACACCTTC; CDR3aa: CASSPGLPGGYTF
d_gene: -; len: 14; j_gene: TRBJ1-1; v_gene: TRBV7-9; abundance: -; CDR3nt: TGTGCCAGCAGCTTATTGGACAGTAACACTGAAGCTTTCTTT; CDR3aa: CASSLLDSNTEAFF